This entry features one T cell receptor (beta chain) sequence. The antigen remains undetermined. The assay was immunoSEQ multiplex PCR, and TCRdb's table has in-frame clones only and misses some. This table has approximately 190,000 clones, roughly 92% appearing once. These data come from a study of T cell responses to AZD1222 COVID-19 vaccine. Germline V CDR1 and CDR2: SGDLS, YYNGEE. V was trimmed by 1 base and J by 7 bases, leaving 12 bases between them. The CDR3 covers 14 residues. Study findings and constraints: Repertoires were obtained only post-peak T cell response. The study found Spike-specific TCR breadth and depth rose after two AZD1222 doses. Clonal diversity was possibly underestimated; the donors were predominantly white British and more often female.

The origin of this receptor is an adult in good health. The chain combines TRBV9 with TRBJ2-1; tentatively, D is TRBD1 (6 bases). The source material was peripheral blood, sampled on day 0 of AZD1222 vaccination. The CDR3 here is CASSVLNQGNEQFF. In nucleotides, the CDR3 is TGTGCCAGCAGCGTATTGAACCAGGGGAATGAGCAGTTCTTC. The whole variable domain, remainder taken from reference TRBV9 and TRBJ2-1, is DSGVTQTPKHLITATGQRVTLRCSPRSGDLSVYWYQQSLDQGLQFLIQYYNGEERAKGNILERFSAQQFPDLHSELNLSSLELGDSALYFCASSVLNQGNEQFFGPGTRLTVL.